The rows below give T cell receptor beta chains drawn from one sample of a study of identical twins. TCRdb re-derived calls from the 5' RACE reads in MiXCR, one entry per CDR3 protein. The data contain hundreds of thousands of distinct CDR3 sequences, roughly an eighth of them singletons. In addition, the sample was reused for a study of yellow fever vaccine responses in identical twins.

Source material: PBMCs. All receptors derive from a woman under 30 in good health. CDR3s include the opening cysteine and the closing phenylalanine or tryptophan. A D gene is named only where the DNA matches it firmly. The listing skips clone size in some rows; elsewhere it reads once, few, many or a size class.

d_call | j_call | clone_size | v_call | cdr3_aa | cdr3_nt
- | TRBJ1-2 | - | TRBV4-1 | CASSQDSARGAFYGYTF | TGCGCCAGCAGCCAAGATTCGGCCAGGGGCGCATTTTATGGCTACACCTTC
- | TRBJ2-7 | - | TRBV7-3 | CASSLGGTNIYEQYF | TGTGCCAGCAGCTTAGGAGGGACGAACATCTACGAGCAGTACTTC
- | TRBJ2-2 | - | TRBV10-2 | CASSESPGATGELFF | TGCGCCAGCAGTGAGTCGCCGGGAGCAACCGGGGAGCTGTTTTTT
TRBD2 | TRBJ2-1 | many | TRBV12-3/TRBV12-4 | CASSFGGGYYNEQFF | TGTGCCAGCAGTTTTGGCGGGGGGTACTACAATGAGCAGTTCTTC
- | TRBJ2-1 | few | TRBV6-5 | CASSYSKVYNEQFF | TGTGCCAGCAGTTACTCGAAGGTTTACAATGAGCAGTTCTTC
- | TRBJ1-1 | few | TRBV28 | CASNAFPDTEAFF | TGTGCCAGCAACGCGTTCCCGGACACTGAAGCTTTCTTT
TRBD2 | TRBJ2-1 | - | TRBV4-1 | CASSQGIAGGYEQFF | TGCGCCAGCAGCCAAGGGATAGCGGGGGGTTATGAGCAGTTCTTC
- | TRBJ2-7 | few | TRBV3-1 | CASSQLAYEQYF | TGTGCCAGCAGCCAACTGGCCTACGAGCAGTACTTC
- | TRBJ2-7 | few | TRBV5-1 | CASSLVSGLGDYEQYF | TGCGCCAGCAGCTTGGTAAGCGGGTTGGGTGACTACGAGCAGTACTTC
- | TRBJ2-1 | few | TRBV18 | CASSHSRDNEQFF | TGTGCCAGCTCACACAGTAGGGACAATGAGCAGTTCTTC
- | TRBJ1-6 | many | TRBV12-3/TRBV12-4 | CASSLRGAPESLHF | TGTGCCAGCAGTTTACGGGGCGCCCCGGAGTCCCTCCACTTT
TRBD2 | TRBJ2-1 | - | TRBV5-6 | CASSPGTSGIGGQFF | TGTGCCAGCAGCCCCGGGACTAGCGGGATAGGTGGTCAGTTCTTC
TRBD2 | TRBJ2-5 | few | TRBV20-1 | CSAGSGAQETQYF | TGCAGTGCCGGTAGCGGGGCGCAAGAGACCCAGTACTTC
TRBD1 | TRBJ1-2 | few | TRBV5-1 | CASSLVTGQGIYGYTF | TGCGCCAGCAGCTTGGTGACGGGACAGGGAATTTATGGCTACACCTTC
TRBD2 | TRBJ2-1 | - | TRBV10-3 | CAISEPRTPGLAGAMNEQFF | TGTGCCATCAGTGAACCCCGAACCCCGGGACTAGCGGGAGCGATGAATGAGCAGTTCTTC
- | TRBJ1-2 | few | TRBV12-3/TRBV12-4 | CASSLGGVGGYTF | TGTGCCAGCAGTTTAGGGGGGGTAGGGGGCTACACCTTC
TRBD2 | TRBJ2-1 | - | TRBV20-1 | CSARTHGGGYNEQFF | TGCAGTGCTAGAACACACGGGGGGGGCTACAATGAGCAGTTCTTC
- | TRBJ2-5 | few | TRBV6-5 | CASSYLGGTQYF | TGTGCCAGCAGTTACCTCGGGGGGACCCAGTACTTC
- | TRBJ1-2 | - | TRBV13 | CASSFEGSYGYTF | TGTGCCAGCAGCTTTGAGGGATCCTACGGCTACACCTTC
- | TRBJ2-1 | few | TRBV14 | CASSSIAGNEQFF | TGTGCCAGCAGCAGTATAGCTGGCAATGAGCAGTTCTTC
- | TRBJ2-7 | - | TRBV20-1 | CSAKTLGGYEQYF | TGCAGTGCTAAAACACTAGGGGGATACGAGCAGTACTTC
TRBD1 | TRBJ2-1 | - | TRBV6-5 | CASSYSDRGYNEQFF | TGTGCCAGCAGTTACTCGGACAGGGGGTACAATGAGCAGTTCTTC
- | TRBJ1-1 | - | TRBV11-3 | CASSRGGGRGSAFF | TGTGCCAGCAGTCGAGGAGGGGGTCGGGGGTCAGCTTTCTTT
TRBD1 | TRBJ1-2 | few | TRBV5-6 | CACSIQGASGYTF | TGTGCCTGCAGCATACAGGGGGCGTCTGGCTACACCTTC
TRBD1 | TRBJ1-6 | - | TRBV12-3/TRBV12-4 | CASSRTGLNDRLHF | TGTGCCAGCAGTAGGACAGGGTTGAATGATCGCCTCCACTTT
- | TRBJ1-5 | - | TRBV6-6 | CASTNREDQPQHF | TGTGCCAGCACCAACAGGGAGGATCAGCCCCAGCATTTT
TRBD1 | TRBJ2-7 | few | TRBV6-2/TRBV6-3 | CASSEPTGYLYEQYF | TGTGCCAGCAGTGAGCCGACAGGGTATCTCTACGAGCAGTACTTC
- | TRBJ1-1 | - | TRBV6-5 | CASSYSVLSIMNTEAFF | TGTGCCAGCAGTTACTCCGTCCTAAGCATAATGAACACTGAAGCTTTCTTT
TRBD2 | TRBJ2-7 | few | TRBV19 | CASSSGASGSYEQYF | TGTGCCAGTAGTTCAGGGGCTAGCGGGAGCTACGAGCAGTACTTC
- | TRBJ2-1 | - | TRBV29-1 | CSARPLMGAYNEQFF | TGCAGCGCCCGCCCCCTCATGGGGGCCTACAATGAGCAGTTCTTC
- | TRBJ1-1 | few | TRBV5-1 | CASSLDPGPDTEAFF | TGCGCCAGCAGCTTGGACCCGGGTCCAGACACTGAAGCTTTCTTT
TRBD1 | TRBJ1-1 | many | TRBV12-3/TRBV12-4 | CASSPRTGTEAFF | TGTGCCAGCAGTCCCCGGACAGGCACTGAAGCTTTCTTT
TRBD2 | TRBJ2-1 | few | TRBV28 | CASSQMTSGRYNEQFF | TGTGCCAGCAGCCAAATGACTAGCGGAAGGTACAATGAGCAGTTCTTC
TRBD1 | TRBJ2-2 | many | TRBV24-1 | CATSGRDRVAGELFF | TGTGCCACCAGTGGCCGAGACAGGGTCGCCGGGGAGCTGTTTTTT
- | TRBJ1-1 | many | TRBV5-1 | CASSWEDTTRVNTEAFF | TGCGCCAGCAGCTGGGAGGACACGACCAGAGTTAACACTGAAGCTTTCTTT
- | TRBJ2-2 | few | TRBV24-1 | CATSDFYTGELFF | TGTGCCACCAGTGATTTTTACACCGGGGAGCTGTTTTTT
- | TRBJ2-4 | - | TRBV5-1 | CASSWDGGAKNIQYF | TGCGCCAGCAGTTGGGACGGAGGAGCCAAAAACATTCAGTACTTC
TRBD2 | TRBJ2-3 | - | TRBV9 | CASSVVASGTGDTQYF | TGTGCCAGCAGCGTAGTTGCTAGCGGGACTGGAGATACGCAGTATTTT
TRBD2 | TRBJ2-2 | - | TRBV12-3/TRBV12-4 | CASSLARTSGNTGELFF | TGTGCCAGCAGTTTAGCACGGACTAGCGGGAACACCGGGGAGCTGTTTTTT
- | TRBJ1-5 | - | TRBV2 | CASSEEVNGDQPQHF | TGTGCCAGCAGTGAAGAGGTGAATGGCGATCAGCCCCAGCATTTT
TRBD2 | TRBJ2-1 | few | TRBV6-1 | CASGGEGSYNEQFF | TGTGCCAGCGGAGGGGAGGGCTCCTACAATGAGCAGTTCTTC
TRBD2 | TRBJ2-1 | few | TRBV12-3/TRBV12-4 | CASSLAAGSGEQFF | TGTGCCAGCAGTTTAGCAGCGGGGAGCGGTGAGCAGTTCTTC
TRBD1 | TRBJ2-6 | - | TRBV18 | CASSPPGQPSGANVLTF | TGTGCCAGCTCACCACCGGGACAGCCCTCAGGGGCCAACGTCCTGACTTTC